The next 17 T cell receptor beta chains were all read from a single sample in a study of OX40 agonist ivuxolimab in advanced cancers. Generated by immunoSEQ multiplex PCR, the TCRdb table keeps only in-frame clones and is missing some. The sample has approximately 20,000 clones; roughly 80% are singletons. Source: CD4+ or CD8+ T cells sorted from blood, taken in a trial of the OX40 agonist ivuxolimab. The source of these receptors is an adult with an advanced solid tumor such as melanoma, head and neck, liver or kidney cancer.

V and J are TRBV2 and TRBJ1-2, with D maybe TRBD1 (6 bases). V shed 6 bases and J shed 0 bases, with 11 bases lying between them. The CDR3 extends over 14 amino acids. In germline, CDR1 is SNHLY, CDR2 FYNNEI. As DNA, the CDR3 is TGTGCCAGCAGAAGGACAGCGACTAACTATGGCTACACCTTC. This encodes CASRRTATNYGYTF.

This clone was seen only a few times. The V and J genes are TRBV9 and TRBJ2-7, with a weak D call TRBD2 (6 bases). The germline V and J ends were trimmed by 3 bases and 4 bases, with 11 bases remaining between them. The CDR3 loop spans 13 amino acids. Germline V CDR1 and CDR2: SGDLS, YYNGEE. In nucleotides, the CDR3 is TGTGCCAGCAGCGCAGGAGGGGAATACGAGCAGTACTTC. This gives the protein CASSAGGEYEQYF. Full variable domain (missing parts from reference TRBV9 and TRBJ2-7): DSGVTQTPKHLITATGQRVTLRCSPRSGDLSVYWYQQSLDQGLQFLIQYYNGEERAKGNILERFSAQQFPDLHSELNLSSLELGDSALYFCASSAGGEYEQYFGPGTRLTVT.

This chain joins TRBV7-6 and TRBJ1-2; D call uncertain. Germline CDR1 SGHVS, CDR2 FNYEAQ. V gave up 5 bases and J gave up 4 bases, with 17 bases separating them. This CDR3 comprises 15 residues. The CDR3 bases are TGTGCCAGCAGCCCCGGGGAGGAGACAATCTATGGCTACACCTTC. This encodes CASSPGEETIYGYTF.

The chain is built from TRBV4-1 and TRBJ1-2; TRBD1 agrees at 7 bases. This CDR3 spans 15 amino acids. Trimming took 1 base from V and 4 from J; bases not matched to a gene: 6. The germline CDR1 and CDR2 sequences are MGHRA and YSYEKL. The DNA for the CDR3 is TGCGCCAGCAGCCAAGCGGGGACAGTCGTCTATGGCTACACCTTC. Translating it yields CASSQAGTVVYGYTF.

This clone is a singleton in its sample. The J gene is TRBJ2-3, the V gene TRBV2; TRBD1 is a possible D gene (6 bases). Per the germline V gene, CDR1 is SNHLY and CDR2 is FYNNEI. Trimming took 3 bases from V and 0 from J, leaving 13 bases between them. The CDR3 is 16 residues long. As DNA, the CDR3 is TGTGCCAGCAGTGATGGACAGCCGACCAGCACAGATACGCAGTATTTT. The encoded protein is CASSDGQPTSTDTQYF.

The rearrangement uses TRBV15 and TRBJ2-7; 9 nucleotides align to TRBD2. The germline gives CDR1 LNHNV, CDR2 YYDKDF (reference sequence). The V gene end was trimmed by 5 bases and the J gene end by 5 bases; junction bases not matched to a gene: 13. This CDR3 spans 16 amino acids. In DNA, the CDR3 is TGTGCCACCAGCTTAACGACCGGGACTAGCATCCACGAGCAGTACTTC. This gives the protein CATSLTTGTSIHEQYF.

This chain connects TRBV4-2 to TRBJ1-1, with D possibly TRBD1 on 6 matching bases. CDR1 and CDR2 (germline): LGHNA, YNFKEQ. The ends were cut back, 4 bases at V and 7 bases at J, with 22 bases in the middle. The CDR3 spans 16 residues. The chain's CDR3 is CASSPEGGWGANEAFF. Written as DNA, the CDR3 is TGTGCCAGCAGCCCTGAAGGGGGATGGGGGGCAAATGAAGCTTTCTTT.

The chain uses TRBV28 and TRBJ2-5; the match to TRBD1 covers 9 bases. V was clipped by 5 bases and J by 2 bases; unmatched bases: 9. This CDR3 contains 16 residues. Germline V gives CDR1 MDHEN, CDR2 SYDVKM. Here the CDR3 DNA reads TGTGCCAGCAGTCTTTGGGACAGGGTTGGACAAGAGACCCAGTACTTC. Translation: CASSLWDRVGQETQYF. The complete variable domain, with remaining parts taken from reference TRBV28 and TRBJ2-5, reads DVKVTQSSRYLVKRTGEKVFLECVQDMDHENMFWYRQDPGLGLRLIYFSYDVKMKEKGDIPEGYSVSREKKERFSLILESASTNQTSMYLCASSLWDRVGQETQYFGPGTRLLVL.

The chain combines TRBV2 with TRBJ1-2; weak D call: TRBD1 (6 bases). Trimming stripped 11 bases from V and 2 bases from J, with 15 bases between. The germline V gene encodes CDR1 SNHLY and CDR2 FYNNEI. The CDR3 is 13 residues long. In DNA form, the CDR3 reads TGTGCCGACCGGACAGTTGAGAACTATGGCTACACCTTC. Its protein product is CADRTVENYGYTF.

This clone came up a few times. The gene calls are TRBV5-6 and TRBJ1-5; 8 bases fit TRBD1. The germline V gene has CDR1 SGHDT and CDR2 YYEEEE. The CDR3 has 14 residues. V lost 2 bases, J lost 7 bases, and 5 bases stayed unmatched. The CDR3 region has the DNA TGTGCCAGCAGCTTCGGGACAGGAGGGCAGCCCCAGCATTTT. It specifies CASSFGTGGQPQHF.

The chain has TRBV10-3 and TRBJ2-5; tentatively, D is TRBD1 (6 bases). Germline CDR1 ENHRY, CDR2 SYGVKD. The V end lost 10 bases, the J end lost 1 base, and 13 bases lay between the germline ends. The CDR3 is made up of 13 amino acids. The CDR3 nucleotides are TGTGCCACCTTAGAGGACAGCCAAGAGACCCAGTACTTC. Its protein is CATLEDSQETQYF.

The rearrangement links TRBV30 to TRBJ2-3; tentatively, D is TRBD1 or TRBD2 (5 bases each). The CDR3 length is 13 residues. Trimming took 2 bases from V and 1 from J, leaving 7 bases between them. The germline V gene has CDR1 GTSNPN and CDR2 SVGIG (reference sequence). The CDR3 sequence is CAWSRGGTDTQYF. Written as DNA, the CDR3 is TGTGCCTGGAGTCGAGGGGGCACAGATACGCAGTATTTT.

The V gene is TRBV10-3, the J gene TRBJ2-7, with 10 bases fitting TRBD1. The V gene end was trimmed by 3 bases and the J gene end by 0 bases; junction bases not matched to a gene: 5. Germline values: CDR1 ENHRY, CDR2 SYGVKD. The CDR3 extends over 16 amino acids. This CDR3 reads CAISDHGTGASYEQYF. DNA of the CDR3: TGTGCCATCAGTGACCACGGGACAGGGGCCTCCTACGAGCAGTACTTC.

The sample holds one count of this clone. The chain combines TRBV7-9 with TRBJ2-2; no clear D. Trimming shortened V by 5 bases and J by 7 bases, and 8 bases separated the two germline ends. Germline V gene data show CDR1 as SEHNR and CDR2 as FQNEAQ (reference sequence). The CDR3 length is 12 residues. CDR3 loop: CASSPVDGELFF. The CDR3 coding sequence is TGTGCCAGCAGCCCTGTAGACGGGGAGCTGTTTTTT.

The chain is built from TRBV11-3 and TRBJ2-3, with D uncertain. This CDR3 has 14 amino acids. Germline V gene sequence: CDR1 SGHNT, CDR2 YENEEA. Trimming cost V 5 bases and J 2 bases, with 11 bases left between them. CDR3 nucleotides: TGTGCCAGCAGCCCGTGGGATAACACAGATACGCAGTATTTT. Its translation is CASSPWDNTDTQYF.

The chain uses TRBV29-1 and TRBJ2-5, with TRBD1 matching over 8 bases. CDR1 and CDR2 from the germline V gene are SQVTM and ANQGSEA. The V gene end was trimmed by 8 bases and the J gene end by 2 bases; junction bases not matched to a gene: 7. This CDR3 is 13 amino acids long. CDR3 sequence (DNA): TGCAGCCTAGGGGGGACAGGACAAGAGACCCAGTACTTC. Amino acids: CSLGGTGQETQYF. The variable domain in full, with the rest retrieved from reference TRBV29-1 and TRBJ2-5, is SAVISQKPSRDICQRGTSLTIQCQVDSQVTMMFWYRQQPGQSLTLIATANQGSEATYESGFVIDKFPISRPNLTFSTLTVSNMSPEDSSIYLCSLGGTGQETQYFGPGTRLLVL.

The rearrangement joins TRBV4-3 to TRBJ1-1; possibly TRBD1 for D (6 bases). Germline CDR1 and CDR2: LGHNA and YSLEER. This CDR3 is built from 14 residues. V was clipped by 2 bases and J by 1 base, with 8 bases between them. The CDR3, as DNA: TGCGCCAGCAGCCAACGACAGGCGAACACTGAAGCTTTCTTT. Translation gives CASSQRQANTEAFF.